A selection of T cell receptor beta chains follows, all from one sample in a study of blood T cell repertoires in COVID-19. The table came from immunoSEQ multiplex PCR; TCRdb's copy has only in-frame clones and leaves some out. The sample has some 120,000 clones, over 80% seen once. Source material: peripheral blood. The source is a man younger than 40 with acute or convalescent COVID-19. The CDR3 runs from the conserved cysteine through the conserved F or W. The order of the fields is V gene, J gene, D gene, clone size, CDR3 DNA, CDR3 protein. The D gene is left open where the match is weak. Clone sizes are given selectively: once, few, many, or a class where the clone is expanded.

V: TRBV5-1; J: TRBJ2-3; D: .; size: .; DNA: TGCGCCAGCAGATCGGGGGGCGCGACAGATACGCAGTATTTT; CDR3: CASRSGGATDTQYF
V: TRBV3-1/TRBV3-2; J: TRBJ2-2; D: .; size: .; DNA: TGTGCCAGCAGCCCAAGACAGGCAGGTTTATCCGGGGAGCTGTTTTTT; CDR3: CASSPRQAGLSGELFF
V: TRBV18; J: TRBJ2-1; D: .; size: .; DNA: TGTGCCAGCTCACCGTCTAGCTACAATGAGCAGTTCTTC; CDR3: CASSPSSYNEQFF
V: TRBV10-3; J: TRBJ1-6; D: TRBD1; size: .; DNA: TGTGCCATCAGGGGACAGGGGAATTCACCCCTCCACTTT; CDR3: CAIRGQGNSPLHF
V: TRBV9; J: TRBJ1-2; D: TRBD1; size: .; DNA: TGTGCCAGCAGCCTCACGGGACAGGGGGAATATGGCTACACCTTC; CDR3: CASSLTGQGEYGYTF
V: TRBV5-1; J: TRBJ1-3; D: .; size: few; DNA: TGCGCCAGCAGCCGATTAGGGACTGCTGGAAACACCATATATTTT; CDR3: CASSRLGTAGNTIYF
V: TRBV30; J: TRBJ2-3; D: TRBD2; size: once; DNA: TGTGCCTGGAGTGCCGGGACTAGCGGGGCGACAGATACGCAGTATTTT; CDR3: CAWSAGTSGATDTQYF
V: TRBV12-3/TRBV12-4; J: TRBJ1-2; D: .; size: .; DNA: TGTGCCAGCAGTTTAGTCACACAGTATGGCTACACCTTC; CDR3: CASSLVTQYGYTF
V: TRBV19; J: TRBJ1-4; D: .; size: .; DNA: TGTGCCAGTACCCCCGGGACACTACCAAATGAAAAACTGTTTTTT; CDR3: CASTPGTLPNEKLFF
V: TRBV6-6; J: TRBJ1-4; D: TRBD1; size: .; DNA: TGTGCCAGCAGTACACGGGACAGTAATGAAAAACTGTTTTTT; CDR3: CASSTRDSNEKLFF
V: TRBV3-1/TRBV3-2; J: TRBJ2-2; D: .; size: .; DNA: TGTGCCAGCAGCCCGCAGGGAAGCACCGGGGAGCTGTTTTTT; CDR3: CASSPQGSTGELFF
V: TRBV6-4; J: TRBJ2-1; D: TRBD2; size: .; DNA: TGTGCCAGCAGTGATGGGACTAGCGAACACAATGAGCAGTTCTTC; CDR3: CASSDGTSEHNEQFF
V: TRBV2; J: TRBJ1-1; D: .; size: .; DNA: TGTGCCAGCAGCCCCCGGGGGGGGAACACTGAAGCTTTCTTT; CDR3: CASSPRGGNTEAFF
V: TRBV18; J: TRBJ1-1; D: .; size: few; DNA: TGTGCCAGCTCCCCCATAGGGGGGAACACTGAAGCTTTCTTT; CDR3: CASSPIGGNTEAFF
V: TRBV21-1; J: TRBJ2-5; D: .; size: .; DNA: TGTGCCAGCAGCAAAACCGGTACTGGACTACGTAAGCAAGAGACCCAGTACTTC; CDR3: CASSKTGTGLRKQETQYF
V: TRBV7-2; J: TRBJ2-1; D: TRBD2; size: .; DNA: TGTGCCAGCAGCTTAGCACTAGCGACTGGACAAGATGAGCAGTTCTTC; CDR3: CASSLALATGQDEQFF